This is a list of T cell receptor beta chains from one sample in a study of identifying expanded T cells in peripheral blood. Measured with immunoSEQ multiplex PCR; TCRdb has only the in-frame clones, and not every one. The sample includes 70,000 to 100,000 clones, about 90% seen only once; the top ten take 5.6%. What was sequenced was blood. The receptors were gathered from a person aged 18-70 years in good health. Both conserved end residues are part of each CDR3. The order of the fields is D gene, J gene, clone size, V gene, CDR3 protein. The D gene is left open where the match is weak. The listing skips clone size in some rows; elsewhere it reads once, few, many or a size class.

>.|TRBJ2-7|.|TRBV19
CASSIDTGHSYEQYF
>.|TRBJ1-1|medium-sized|TRBV21-1
CASSSSRPGNTEAFF
>.|TRBJ2-5|.|TRBV5-6
CASSLDWGPSETQYF
>TRBD1|TRBJ1-3|.|TRBV4-3
CASSQFRLGTGGTFGNTIYF
>TRBD1|TRBJ1-4|.|TRBV11-2
CASSLTGTGTGKLFF
>.|TRBJ1-1|few|TRBV30
CAWRENTEAFF
>TRBD1|TRBJ1-2|.|TRBV5-6
CASSQNSDRERDGYTF
>TRBD1|TRBJ1-2|.|TRBV27
CASSPTGGAYGYTF
>.|TRBJ1-3|.|TRBV12-5
CASGFKASGNTIYF
>TRBD2|TRBJ2-7|.|TRBV7-2
CASSPRGVLNSYEQYF
>.|TRBJ2-1|.|TRBV11-2
CASSLASLNEQFF
>TRBD1|TRBJ1-1|.|TRBV6-5
CASSYQGQANTEAFF
>.|TRBJ1-2|.|TRBV5-1
CASSGDYGYTF
>TRBD1|TRBJ1-1|.|TRBV6-1
CASSDTGVRHTEAFF
>TRBD1|TRBJ1-1|.|TRBV19
CASSSRGEDTEAFF
>.|TRBJ2-7|.|TRBV5-1
CASSLGVPGDEQYF
>.|TRBJ1-2|.|TRBV5-8
CASSLSHKTADLYGYTF
>.|TRBJ1-3|.|TRBV2
CASSQVEGGNTIYF
>.|TRBJ2-4|once|TRBV14
CASSQEVGGAKNIQYF
>.|TRBJ2-1|.|TRBV9
CASSPPRLAGGGQFF
>.|TRBJ2-1|.|TRBV29-1
CSVVVSGAYNEQFF
>TRBD1|TRBJ1-1|.|TRBV30
CAWSFQTGGNTEAFF
>TRBD2|TRBJ2-1|.|TRBV25-1
CASSEFGGRGGNNEQFF
>.|TRBJ2-1|.|TRBV18
CASSPPSGHFGQFF
>.|TRBJ2-5|.|TRBV5-4
CASSLVSETQYF
>.|TRBJ1-2|.|TRBV7-2
CASSFPPDDGYTF
>.|TRBJ1-5|few|TRBV28
CASFSFTGPAHF
>.|TRBJ1-6|few|TRBV5-1
CASKGSPSFLNSPLHF
>.|TRBJ1-1|.|TRBV11-2
CASSQTPGTTNTEAFF
>.|TRBJ2-2|.|TRBV5-1
CASSLGVGSMNTGELFF
>.|TRBJ1-1|few|TRBV19
CASSNRQWGTEAFF